This T cell receptor beta chain was sequenced in a study of blood T cell repertoires in COVID-19. Study-wide background: T cells, B-cell-depleted T cells, or PBMCs provided the cDNA or gDNA that served as material.

Germline CDR1 and CDR2: SSHAT and FNYEAQ (reference sequence). This CDR3 contains 16 residues. Authors' processing steps: Quantification of nucleated cells was approximated via reference gene primer amplification. Repertoires were generated with immunoSEQ multiplex PCR, while TCRdb's copy carries only in-frame clones and drops some. D and trimming were read from the DNA, whereas the V and J calls and clone size are those reported in that table. The sample lists 46,000 or so clones, roughly nine tenths occurring once. To note about this clone: A junction boundary mismatches the germline segment, possibly from a read error.

This receptor was identified in a man in his 70s with active COVID-19. This chain joins TRBV7-7 and TRBJ1-6; 7 bases fit TRBD1. Material: peripheral blood. The CDR3 reads CASSPGTAGPNSPLHF. In DNA, the CDR3 is TGTGCTAGCAGCCCTGGGACAGCAGGGCCTAATTCACCCCTCCACTTT.